What follows are 18 T cell receptor beta chains derived from one specimen sequenced in a study of T cells in Graves' hyperthyroidism and ophthalmopathy. Amplified TCR beta CDR3 regions derived from RNA transcripts. The HTBI primer set was used in a first-round RT-PCR of the TCR CDR3. TCRdb re-analysed the multiplex PCR reads in MiXCR, keeping a single row per CDR3 protein. The sample contains more than 300,000 distinct CDR3 sequences, 13% of which appear only once. The specimen sequenced was blood. Source of these receptors: a woman under 30 with Graves' hyperthyroidism.

Ten or more counts support this clonotype. V is TRBV4-1 and J is TRBJ2-5, with TRBD2 matching 7 bases. Unmatched junction bases numbered 8, after V lost 2 bases and J lost 5 bases. The germline CDR1 and CDR2 sequences are MGHRA and YSYEKL. The CDR3 runs to 15 residues. The CDR3 sequence: CASSQLGLERETQYF. CDR3 bases: TGCGCCAGCAGCCAACTTGGACTAGAGCGGGAGACCCAGTACTTC.

The sample holds many counts of this clonotype. V usage is TRBV29-1 and J usage is TRBJ1-1; unclear D gene. The CDR3 contains 13 residues. V was clipped by 4 bases and J by 3 bases, with 12 bases between them. CDR1 is SQVTM, CDR2 ANQGSEA, per germline. The CDR3 DNA follows: TGCAGCGTTGCCGGTAGCGGGGACACTGAAGCTTTCTTT. This sequence encodes CSVAGSGDTEAFF.

As regards this clonotype: This may be a read error, as it is one base from a much larger clone. The gene calls are TRBV28 and TRBJ2-7, with 10 bases lining up with TRBD2. With 5 bases clipped from V and 4 bases from J, the junction kept 8 bases outside the gene matches. Germline V gene lookup returns CDR1 MDHEN and CDR2 SYDVKM. This CDR3 spans 15 amino acids. This CDR3 reads CASSDAGTSAYEQYF. CDR3 nucleotide sequence: TGTGCCAGCAGTGATGCCGGGACTAGCGCATACGAGCAGTACTTC.

This chain uses TRBV6-5 with TRBJ1-1, with D unclear. The CDR3 covers 13 residues. The germline gives CDR1 MNHEY, CDR2 SVGAGI. Trimming took off 6 bases at V and 3 bases at J, with 11 bases between the two ends. CDR3 sequence: CASSYGRDTEAFF. The CDR3 coding sequence is TGTGCCAGCAGCTACGGGAGGGACACTGAAGCTTTCTTT.

This clonotype was seen only a few times. The rearrangement joins TRBV10-2 to TRBJ2-2; D gene uncertain. Germline V CDR1 and CDR2: WSHSY, SAAADI. The CDR3 has 15 residues. V lost 6 bases, J lost 7 bases, and 18 bases lay in between. The CDR3 coding sequence is TGCGCCAGCAGGGCCTCAGGTCCTACTGTCGGGGAGCTGTTTTTT. Translation: CASRASGPTVGELFF.

The CDR3 sequence: CASSLVRSSNTGELFF. The DNA for the CDR3 is TGTGCCAGCAGCTTAGTTAGGTCGAGTAACACCGGGGAGCTGTTTTTT. This chain connects TRBV7-9 to TRBJ2-2, with D uncertain. From germline, CDR1 is SEHNR and CDR2 FQNEAQ (reference sequence). The CDR3 totals 16 residues. The V end was cut by 1 base, the J end by 2 bases, with 11 bases between.

This clonotype showed up many times. The CDR3 spells CSAPPFSSGRYEQYF. CDR3 nucleotide sequence: TGCAGTGCTCCCCCTTTTTCTAGCGGTCGCTACGAGCAGTACTTC. The J gene is TRBJ2-7, the V gene TRBV20-1; 7 nucleotides match TRBD2. The CDR3 runs to 15 residues. V dropped 5 bases and J dropped 3; count of bases not matched to a gene: 13. The germline CDR1 and CDR2 sequences are DFQATT and SNEGSKA (reference sequence).

The sample holds many counts of this clonotype. The CDR3 DNA is TGTGCCAGCAGTCCTTCCGGGACTGGGCCTGTCACCTACGAGCAGTACTTC. Its translation is CASSPSGTGPVTYEQYF. The V and J genes are TRBV6-2 or TRBV6-3 and TRBJ2-7, with D tentatively TRBD2 (6 bases). Trimming took off 5 bases at V and 2 bases at J, with 22 bases between the two ends. There are 17 residues in the CDR3. The germline V gene encodes CDR1 MNHEY and CDR2 SVGEGT.

Many counts were recorded for this clonotype. The chain couples TRBV10-3 to TRBJ2-7; TRBD2 agrees at 9 bases. CDR1 is ENHRY and CDR2 is SYGVKD in the germline V gene. This CDR3 spans 15 amino acids. V trimming: 2 bases; J trimming: 1 base; junction bases outside the gene matches: 3. This CDR3 reads CAISELRGGSYEQYF. CDR3 nucleotide sequence: TGTGCCATCAGTGAGCTGCGGGGGGGATCCTACGAGCAGTACTTC.

The chain recombines TRBV2 with TRBJ1-3; D gene ambiguous. Germline-derived CDR1 and CDR2 are SNHLY and FYNNEI. This CDR3 is 13 amino acids long. The ends were cut back, 7 bases at V and 3 bases at J, with 10 bases in the middle. CDR3 DNA: TGTGCCAGCAATCGGGGTCATGGAAACACCATATATTTT. This encodes CASNRGHGNTIYF.

This clonotype came up many times. The chain joins TRBV27 to TRBJ2-1; 9 bases line up with TRBD2. J gave up 9 bases and V 3 bases, and 6 bases lay outside the gene matches. The CDR3 has 14 residues. From germline, CDR1 is MNHEY and CDR2 SMNVEV (reference sequence). The CDR3 DNA reads TGTGCCAGCAGTTTCGGCGCGGGAGGGGGTGAGCAGTTCTTC. It translates to CASSFGAGGGEQFF.

There are a few counts of this clonotype. An end of the junction differs from the germline gene, which may be a read error. V gene TRBV7-9 combines with J gene TRBJ2-7; 8 positions match TRBD1. Germline V gives CDR1 SEHNR, CDR2 FQNEAQ (reference sequence). This CDR3 region has 14 residues. This CDR3 reads CASSLGQANYVQYF. CDR3 DNA sequence: TGTGCCAGCAGCTTGGGACAGGCGAACTACGTGCAGTACTTC.

In this sample, this clonotype turned up many times. The genes are TRBV4-2 and TRBJ2-3; unclear D gene. V was cut by 2 bases and J by 0 bases, with 9 bases left in between. Germline CDR1 and CDR2: LGHNA and YNFKEQ. This CDR3 region has 15 residues. CDR3 loop: CASSQSRASTDTQYF. The CDR3 nucleotides are TGTGCCAGCAGCCAATCTAGAGCTAGCACAGATACGCAGTATTTT.

This clonotype was picked up many times. V is TRBV11-2 and J is TRBJ2-7, with D hard to call. Germline loops: CDR1 SGHAT, CDR2 FQNNGV. CDR3 length: 14 residues. The V and J ends lost 1 base and 1 base respectively, with 8 bases between them. The CDR3 is CASSLVRLSYEQYF. The CDR3 DNA follows: TGTGCCAGCAGCTTAGTTCGCCTTTCCTACGAGCAGTACTTC.

This clonotype was recorded at least ten times. The rearrangement links TRBV20-1 to TRBJ2-7, with unresolved D. V gave up 0 bases and J gave up 1 base, with 13 bases separating them. The length of the CDR3 is 15 residues. Germline V CDR1 and CDR2: DFQATT, SNEGSKA (reference sequence). The CDR3 DNA reads as TGCAGTGCTAGAGATCCGAAAGGGTCGTCCTACGAGCAGTACTTC. Protein: CSARDPKGSSYEQYF.

At least ten counts were recorded for this clonotype. The V call is TRBV27, the J call TRBJ1-2, with D unresolved. This CDR3 contains 13 residues. V lost 3 bases to trimming and J lost 6 bases, with 11 bases between them. Germline V gene data show CDR1 as MNHEY and CDR2 as SMNVEV (reference sequence). The DNA for the CDR3 is TGTGCCAGCAGTTTCGACACTTTCGATGGCTACACCTTC. Amino acids: CASSFDTFDGYTF.

There are many counts of this clonotype. V is TRBV28 and J is TRBJ1-3; no reliable D call. Trimming stripped 6 bases from V and 0 bases from J, with 12 bases between. CDR3 length: 15 amino acids. Germline assignment: CDR1 MDHEN and CDR2 SYDVKM. The CDR3 coding sequence is TGTGCCAGCAGCCTGGGCCCTGTCTCTGGAAACACCATATATTTT. Translated: CASSLGPVSGNTIYF.

The J gene is TRBJ2-7, the V gene TRBV4-1; TRBD1 matches at 8 bases. This CDR3 is built from 16 residues. Germline V gene sequence: CDR1 MGHRA, CDR2 YSYEKL. V was pared by 4 bases and J by 2 bases, with 10 bases of the junction left unmatched. CDR3 loop: CASSPLRTGPTYEQYF. In DNA form, the CDR3 reads TGCGCCAGCAGCCCGCTGAGGACAGGGCCGACCTACGAGCAGTACTTC.